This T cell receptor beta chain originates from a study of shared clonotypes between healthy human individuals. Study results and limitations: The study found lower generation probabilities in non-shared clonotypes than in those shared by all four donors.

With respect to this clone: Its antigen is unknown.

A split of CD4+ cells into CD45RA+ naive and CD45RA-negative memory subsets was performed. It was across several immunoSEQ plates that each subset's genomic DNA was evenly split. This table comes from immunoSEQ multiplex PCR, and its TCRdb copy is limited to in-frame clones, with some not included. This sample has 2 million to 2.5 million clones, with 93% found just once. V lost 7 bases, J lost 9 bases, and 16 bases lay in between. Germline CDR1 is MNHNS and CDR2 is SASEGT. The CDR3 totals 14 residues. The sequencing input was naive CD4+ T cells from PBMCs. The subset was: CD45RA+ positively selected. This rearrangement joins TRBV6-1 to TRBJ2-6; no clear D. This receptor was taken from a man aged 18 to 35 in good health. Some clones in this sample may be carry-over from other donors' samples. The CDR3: CASIDWSIINVLTF. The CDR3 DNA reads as TGTGCCAGCATAGATTGGTCTATCATCAACGTCCTGACTTTC.